This T cell receptor beta chain came from a study of cytomegalovirus exposure and HLA in healthy donors. Study results and caveats: According to the study, 150 to 200 TCR beta chains were cytomegalovirus-associated.

With regard to this clone: Its antigen is as yet unknown.

Germline V gene lookup returns CDR1 LNHDA and CDR2 SQIVND (reference sequence). The germline V and J ends were trimmed by 3 bases and 7 bases, with 10 bases remaining between them. The CDR3 is 12 amino acids. PCR amplification relied on 60 Vbeta primers (plus 13 Jbeta primers). Only in-frame clones appear in the TCRdb table, and some are missing; sequencing was by immunoSEQ multiplex PCR. Of 120,000 or so clones listed, 83% were seen once; the top ten hold over 3%. V and J are TRBV19 and TRBJ2-7, with D perhaps matching TRBD2 (5 bases). The sequenced sample consisted of PBMCs. This receptor was obtained from a woman aged 40 to 55 in good health and CMV-seropositive. The CDR3 here is CASSIQTGEQYF. The CDR3, as DNA: TGTGCCAGTAGTATCCAAACGGGGGAGCAGTACTTC.